The present T cell receptor beta chain was sequenced within a study of T cell responses to AZD1222 COVID-19 vaccine. Overall study results and limits: Of spike-specific TCRs, nearly half reportedly target regions left unmutated in variants. Two doses of AZD1222 preceded a rise in Spike-specific TCR breadth and depth. Donors skewed white British and female; clonal diversity was possibly underestimated. Along spike, vaccine-associated CD4 TCRs were found throughout, with dominance at 160-218 and 743-854.

Deletions cut 2 bases from V and 6 bases from J, with 2 bases between. CDR1 and CDR2 (germline): SGHDT, YYEEEE. The CDR3 has 11 residues. Sequencing was performed with immunoSEQ multiplex PCR; in TCRdb, only in-frame clones are kept and a portion is missing. The sample carries 90,000 to 150,000 clones, roughly nine tenths recorded once. On this clone: What it recognizes is unknown.

This chain links TRBV5-6 with TRBJ2-2; no firm D call. The sample was peripheral blood, taken on day 0 of AZD1222 vaccination. The receptor was isolated from an adult in good health. The chain's CDR3 is CASSFAGELFF. Here the CDR3 DNA reads TGTGCCAGCAGCTTTGCCGGGGAGCTGTTTTTT.